The rows below give T cell receptor beta chains drawn from one sample of a study of blood T cells in healthy people across ages. TCRdb reprocessed the 5' RACE reads with MiXCR, giving one entry per CDR3 protein. The sample contains hundreds of thousands of distinct CDR3 sequences, 29% of which appear only once. The source material was blood. All receptors come from an elderly woman in good health. CDR3s include the opening cysteine and the closing phenylalanine or tryptophan. D genes are given only for firm matches. A clone size is listed for some rows: how often the clone was seen (once, few, many), or a class if it is expanded.

size	V	J	D	CDR3	DNA
many	TRBV12-3/TRBV12-4	TRBJ2-1	TRBD2	CATRLAGGNEQFF	TGTGCCACCAGACTAGCGGGGGGCAATGAGCAGTTCTTC
few	TRBV6-2/TRBV6-3	TRBJ1-1	TRBD1	CASSHKVTGGFHMNTEAFF	TGTGCCAGCAGTCATAAGGTTACAGGGGGTTTTCACATGAACACTGAAGCTTTCTTT
few	TRBV20-1	TRBJ1-1	.	CSAPGPGFEAFF	TGCAGTGCTCCCGGACCAGGGTTTGAAGCTTTCTTT
.	TRBV9	TRBJ2-3	.	CASSVAAGQSSTDTQYF	TGTGCCAGCAGCGTAGCGGCAGGGCAATCTAGCACAGATACGCAGTATTTT
.	TRBV19	TRBJ2-5	.	CASRGAGRGTQYF	TGTGCCAGTAGGGGAGCCGGTCGGGGGACCCAGTACTTC
.	TRBV7-2	TRBJ1-5	.	CASSTGFYSNQPQHF	TGTGCCAGCAGCACGGGATTTTATAGCAATCAGCCCCAGCATTTT
.	TRBV12-3/TRBV12-4	TRBJ2-3	.	CASIPSVRADTQYF	TGTGCCAGCATCCCTAGCGTCCGCGCAGATACGCAGTATTTT
.	TRBV5-1	TRBJ2-2	.	CASSLDWGAAGELFF	TGCGCCAGCAGCTTGGATTGGGGGGCGGCCGGGGAGCTGTTTTTT
many	TRBV4-3	TRBJ2-3	.	CASSFQLGSDTQYF	TGCGCCAGCAGCTTCCAACTGGGGTCGGATACGCAGTATTTT
.	TRBV28	TRBJ2-7	.	CASSLQPTSGYEQYF	TGTGCCAGCAGTCTACAGCCTACGTCGGGGTACGAGCAGTACTTC
few	TRBV20-1	TRBJ1-6	.	CSARLDGTNSPLHF	TGCAGTGCTAGACTCGACGGGACCAATTCACCCCTCCACTTT
.	TRBV20-1	TRBJ1-5	.	CSARDDRDINQPQHF	TGCAGTGCTAGAGATGACCGGGACATAAATCAGCCCCAGCATTTT
.	TRBV28	TRBJ1-2	.	CASSGGAAVWGYTF	TGTGCCAGCAGTGGCGGGGCAGCGGTGTGGGGCTACACCTTC
many	TRBV12-3/TRBV12-4	TRBJ1-2	.	CASSLFGGVVGGYTF	TGTGCCAGCAGTTTATTCGGCGGAGTGGTGGGTGGCTACACCTTC
many	TRBV18	TRBJ2-3	.	CASSPARLRNTQYF	TGTGCCAGCTCACCAGCTCGCCTCCGGAATACGCAGTATTTT
few	TRBV27	TRBJ2-2	TRBD2	CASSGRANTGELFF	TGTGCCAGCAGTGGGAGGGCGAACACCGGGGAGCTGTTTTTT
.	TRBV6-1	TRBJ2-7	.	CASSGAITRSYEQYF	TGTGCCAGCAGTGGAGCAATCACTCGCTCCTACGAGCAGTACTTC
.	TRBV5-6	TRBJ2-7	.	CASSFGIYGEQYF	TGTGCCAGCAGCTTTGGAATTTATGGCGAGCAGTACTTC
few	TRBV25-1	TRBJ2-3	TRBD1	CASSDRGQDTQYF	TGTGCCAGCTCGGACAGGGGGCAGGATACGCAGTATTTT
.	TRBV20-1	TRBJ2-7	TRBD1	CSAGRPGQEYEQYF	TGCAGTGCCGGCAGGCCGGGACAGGAGTACGAGCAGTACTTC
.	TRBV30	TRBJ1-1	TRBD1	CAWSVRSTGALHTEAFF	TGTGCCTGGAGTGTCCGGAGCACAGGGGCTCTTCACACTGAAGCTTTCTTT
few	TRBV19	TRBJ2-5	.	CASSTPGPQETQYF	TGTGCCAGTAGTACCCCGGGACCCCAAGAGACCCAGTACTTC
.	TRBV20-1	TRBJ2-5	.	CSAREGGAVQETQYF	TGCAGTGCTAGAGAGGGTGGGGCTGTACAAGAGACCCAGTACTTC
few	TRBV6-1	TRBJ2-1	.	CASFWGGPSSYNEQFF	TGTGCCAGCTTCTGGGGGGGGCCGAGCTCCTACAATGAGCAGTTCTTC
many	TRBV6-1	TRBJ2-3	.	CASSSPWGISTDTQYF	TGTGCCAGCAGTTCCCCTTGGGGGATTAGCACAGATACGCAGTATTTT
.	TRBV7-2	TRBJ2-1	.	CASSLSRGSNVQFF	TGTGCCAGCAGCTTGTCGCGGGGAAGCAATGTGCAGTTCTTC
many	TRBV7-7	TRBJ2-7	TRBD2	CASRLRGEGSTYEQYF	TGTGCTAGCAGACTAAGAGGGGAGGGCAGCACCTACGAGCAGTACTTC
many	TRBV6-6	TRBJ1-4	.	CASSIPGANEKLFF	TGTGCCAGCAGCATACCCGGAGCTAATGAAAAACTGTTTTTT
few	TRBV5-1	TRBJ2-1	TRBD1	CAGRREDRGYNEQFF	TGCGCCGGCAGACGAGAGGACAGGGGCTACAATGAGCAGTTCTTC
.	TRBV20-1	TRBJ2-1	.	CSARSRLGNEQFF	TGCAGTGCTAGATCAAGGCTGGGCAATGAGCAGTTCTTC